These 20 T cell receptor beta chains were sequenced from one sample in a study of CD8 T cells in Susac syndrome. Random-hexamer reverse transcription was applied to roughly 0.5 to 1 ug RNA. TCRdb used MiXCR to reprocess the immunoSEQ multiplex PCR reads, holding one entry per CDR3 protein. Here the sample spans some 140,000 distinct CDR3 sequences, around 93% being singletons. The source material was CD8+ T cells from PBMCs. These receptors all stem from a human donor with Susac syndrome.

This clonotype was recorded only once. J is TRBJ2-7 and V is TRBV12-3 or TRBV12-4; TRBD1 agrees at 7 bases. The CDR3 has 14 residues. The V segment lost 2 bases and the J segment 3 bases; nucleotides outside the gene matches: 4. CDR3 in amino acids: CASSLKDRSYEQYF. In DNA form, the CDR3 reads TGTGCCAGCAGTTTAAAGGACAGGAGCTACGAGCAGTACTTC.

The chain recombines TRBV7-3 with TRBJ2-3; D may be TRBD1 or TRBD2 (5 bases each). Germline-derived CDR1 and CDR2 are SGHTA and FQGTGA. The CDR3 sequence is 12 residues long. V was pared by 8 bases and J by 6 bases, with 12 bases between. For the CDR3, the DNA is TGTGCCAGCTCAAAGGGGAGCGATACGCAGTATTTT. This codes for CASSKGSDTQYF.

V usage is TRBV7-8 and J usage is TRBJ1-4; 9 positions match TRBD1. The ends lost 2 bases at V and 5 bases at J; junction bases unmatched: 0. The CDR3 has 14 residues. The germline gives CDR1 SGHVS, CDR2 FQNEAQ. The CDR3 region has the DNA TGTGCCAGCAGCTTAACAGGGGGCAATGAAAAACTGTTTTTT. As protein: CASSLTGGNEKLFF.

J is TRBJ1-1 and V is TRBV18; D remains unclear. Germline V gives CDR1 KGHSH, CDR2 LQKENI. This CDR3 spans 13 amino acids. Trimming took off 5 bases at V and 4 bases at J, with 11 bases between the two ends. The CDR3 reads CASSKETGTEAFF. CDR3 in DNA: TGTGCCAGCTCAAAAGAGACGGGCACTGAAGCTTTCTTT.

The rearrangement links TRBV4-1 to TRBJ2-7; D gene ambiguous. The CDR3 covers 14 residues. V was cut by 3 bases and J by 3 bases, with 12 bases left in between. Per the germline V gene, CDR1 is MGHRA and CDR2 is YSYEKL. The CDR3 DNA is TGCGCCAGCAGCCAGGCCCGGTTGGACTACGAGCAGTACTTC. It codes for CASSQARLDYEQYF.

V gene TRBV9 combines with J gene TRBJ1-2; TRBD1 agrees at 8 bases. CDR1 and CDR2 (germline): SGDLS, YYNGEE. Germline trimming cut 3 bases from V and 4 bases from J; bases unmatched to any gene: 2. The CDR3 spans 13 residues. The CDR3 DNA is TGTGCCAGCAGCGCCACAGGGGGCTATGGCTACACCTTC. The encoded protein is CASSATGGYGYTF.

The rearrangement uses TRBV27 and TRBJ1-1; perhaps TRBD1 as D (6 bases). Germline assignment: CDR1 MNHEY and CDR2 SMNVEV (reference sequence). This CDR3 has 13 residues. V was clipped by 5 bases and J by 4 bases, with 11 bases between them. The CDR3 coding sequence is TGTGCCAGCAGTAGCGGGGGCGGCACTGAAGCTTTCTTT. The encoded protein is CASSSGGGTEAFF.

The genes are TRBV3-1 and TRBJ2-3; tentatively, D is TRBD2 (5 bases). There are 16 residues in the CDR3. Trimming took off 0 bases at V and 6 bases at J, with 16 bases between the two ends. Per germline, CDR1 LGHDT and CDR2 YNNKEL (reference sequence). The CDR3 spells CASSQDTPAGGDTQYF. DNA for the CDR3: TGTGCCAGCAGCCAAGATACGCCGGCGGGTGGGGATACGCAGTATTTT.

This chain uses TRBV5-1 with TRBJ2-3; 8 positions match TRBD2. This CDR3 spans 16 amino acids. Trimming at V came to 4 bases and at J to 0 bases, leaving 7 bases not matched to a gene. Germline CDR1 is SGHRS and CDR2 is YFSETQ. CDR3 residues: CASSRISGTSTDTQYF. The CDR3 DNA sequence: TGCGCCAGCAGCCGTATTAGCGGGACGAGCACAGATACGCAGTATTTT.

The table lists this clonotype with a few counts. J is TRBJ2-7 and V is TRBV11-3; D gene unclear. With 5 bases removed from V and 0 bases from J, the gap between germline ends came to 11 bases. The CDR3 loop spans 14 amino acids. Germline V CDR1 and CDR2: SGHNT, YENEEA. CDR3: CASSQRTGSYEQYF. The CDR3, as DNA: TGTGCCAGCAGCCAGAGGACGGGCTCCTACGAGCAGTACTTC.

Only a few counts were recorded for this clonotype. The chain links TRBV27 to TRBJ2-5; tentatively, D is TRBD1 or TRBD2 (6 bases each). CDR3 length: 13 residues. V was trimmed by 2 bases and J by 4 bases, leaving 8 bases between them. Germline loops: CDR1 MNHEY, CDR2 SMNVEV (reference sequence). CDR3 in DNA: TGTGCCAGCAGTTTAGGAGGGGGAGAGACCCAGTACTTC. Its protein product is CASSLGGGETQYF.

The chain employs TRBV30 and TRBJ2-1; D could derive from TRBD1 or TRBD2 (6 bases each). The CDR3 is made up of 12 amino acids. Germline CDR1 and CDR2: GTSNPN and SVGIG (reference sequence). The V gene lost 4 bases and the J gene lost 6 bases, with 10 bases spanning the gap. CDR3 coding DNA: TGTGCCTGGAATGGGGGGCCCAATGAGCAGTTCTTC. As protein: CAWNGGPNEQFF.

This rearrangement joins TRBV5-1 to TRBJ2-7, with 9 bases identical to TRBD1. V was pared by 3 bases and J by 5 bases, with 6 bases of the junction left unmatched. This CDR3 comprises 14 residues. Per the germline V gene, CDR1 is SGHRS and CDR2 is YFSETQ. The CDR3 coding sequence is TGCGCCAGCAGCTCGGGACAGGGCAGGGACGAGCAGTACTTC. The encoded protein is CASSSGQGRDEQYF.

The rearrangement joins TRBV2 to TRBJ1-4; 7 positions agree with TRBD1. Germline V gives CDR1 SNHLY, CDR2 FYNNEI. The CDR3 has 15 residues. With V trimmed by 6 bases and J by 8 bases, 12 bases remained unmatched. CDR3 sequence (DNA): TGTGCCAGCAGGGCGCAGGGGGGAGTGCAAGAAAAACTGTTTTTT. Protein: CASRAQGGVQEKLFF.

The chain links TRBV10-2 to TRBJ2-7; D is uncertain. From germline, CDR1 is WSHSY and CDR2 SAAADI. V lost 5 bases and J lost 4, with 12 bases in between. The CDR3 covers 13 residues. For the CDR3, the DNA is TGCGCCAGCAGTTATCGCCAGGTGTACGAGCAGTACTTC. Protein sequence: CASSYRQVYEQYF.

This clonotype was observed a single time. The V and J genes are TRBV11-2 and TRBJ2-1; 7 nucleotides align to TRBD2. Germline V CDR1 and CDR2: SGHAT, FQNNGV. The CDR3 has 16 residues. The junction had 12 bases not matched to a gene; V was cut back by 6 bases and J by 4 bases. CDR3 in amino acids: CASRPLEGLVYNEQFF. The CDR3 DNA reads TGTGCCAGCAGGCCCTTAGAAGGACTAGTATACAATGAGCAGTTCTTC.

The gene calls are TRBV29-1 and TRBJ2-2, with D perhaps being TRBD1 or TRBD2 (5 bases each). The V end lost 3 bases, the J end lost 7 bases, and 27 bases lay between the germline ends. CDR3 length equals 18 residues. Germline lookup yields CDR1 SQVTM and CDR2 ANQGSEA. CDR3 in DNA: TGCAGCGTTGAGGCGATCCGGGGCGAAAACCCCCATGTCGGGGAGCTGTTTTTT. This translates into CSVEAIRGENPHVGELFF.

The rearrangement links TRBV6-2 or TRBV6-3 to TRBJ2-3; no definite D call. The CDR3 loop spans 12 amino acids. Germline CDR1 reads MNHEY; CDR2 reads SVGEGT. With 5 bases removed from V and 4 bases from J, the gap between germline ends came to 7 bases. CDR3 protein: CASSPEADTQYF. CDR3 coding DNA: TGTGCCAGCAGTCCGGAAGCAGATACGCAGTATTTT.

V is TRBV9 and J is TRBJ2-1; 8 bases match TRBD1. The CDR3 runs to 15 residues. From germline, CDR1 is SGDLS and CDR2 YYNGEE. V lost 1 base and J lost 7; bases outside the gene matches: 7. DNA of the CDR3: TGTGCCAGCAGCGTATGGGGACAGGAGGGGAATGAGCAGTTCTTC. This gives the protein CASSVWGQEGNEQFF.

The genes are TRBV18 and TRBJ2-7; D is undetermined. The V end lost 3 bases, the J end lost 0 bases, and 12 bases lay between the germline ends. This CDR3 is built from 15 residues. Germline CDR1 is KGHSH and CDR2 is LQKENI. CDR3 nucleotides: TGTGCCAGCTCACCGGCGCTTGCGAGCTCCTACGAGCAGTACTTC. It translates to CASSPALASSYEQYF.